This T cell receptor beta chain was captured by sequencing in a study of blood T cell repertoires in COVID-19 (dated by TCRdb to about 2020). For the wider study: Samples from collaborators originated in the United States, Italy and Spain and spanned both the acute and convalescent phases of COVID-19. The material from the prospective study consisted of cDNA or gDNA derived from T cells, B-cell-depleted T cells, or PBMCs. The dataset comprised deeply sampled blood TCRbeta repertoires from subjects exposed to, actively infected with, or recovered from COVID-19. The repertoires were released in a freely available public database meant as a resource for research on the immune response to SARS-CoV-2. Samples came from the ongoing ImmuneRACE study (first 160 participants) plus 1,254 subjects from 6 global collaborators. Sample metadata almost always included a de-identified subject ID, COVID-19 status, age in years and sex. HLA class I and class II types, where available, came from metadata supplied by the sample provider rather than from assay-based typing. The research as a whole found: The amount of clinical and demographic metadata varied by source and participant and was provided uncurated.

The cysteine opens and the phenylalanine closes a CDR3 of 18 amino acids. Only the CDR3 part of the read is kept: 54 bases, read in frame from the first base. Collaborating institutions collected whole blood in K2EDTA tubes following their own protocols. Collaborator samples were shipped for TCRbeta analysis as frozen whole blood, isolated PBMCs, or DNA extracted from either sample type. Turning to this clone: What this receptor recognizes is not known. Base-call qualities are not available, and no considerably larger clone is one nucleotide away.

The immunoSEQ Assay, a bias-controlled multiplex PCR, was used to amplify TCRbeta CDR3 regions from genomic DNA. The published analysis was carried out like this. Nucleated cell counts per sample were estimated from amplification of reference gene primers within the assay. To quantify the absolute abundance of each unique TCRbeta CDR3 rearrangement, sequence reads were collapsed and filtered. For each sample, productive Simpson clonality was calculated by taking the square root of Simpson's diversity index across productive rearrangements. TCRdb carries this immuneACCESS record with in-frame sequences only. Its versions omit some clonotypes, under half of them owing to an unresolved V gene in the studies checked, with the rest unexplained. V, J and clone size reflect that table, while D and trimming were determined from the DNA. The sample has fewer than 15,000 clones on record, about four fifths of them singletons. Clones ranked in the top ten supply approximately 44% of the sample.

The sequence came from an older man with acute or convalescent COVID-19. Sequencing was done on a sample of peripheral blood. The chain is assembled from TRBV21-1 and TRBJ1-2. TRBV21-1 is recorded as a pseudogene. The sequenced DNA is TGTGCCAGCAGCAAAGCGAGGAAATCGAAAGGCACAAATGGAGGCTACACCTTC. This yields the protein CASSKARKSKGTNGGYTF.